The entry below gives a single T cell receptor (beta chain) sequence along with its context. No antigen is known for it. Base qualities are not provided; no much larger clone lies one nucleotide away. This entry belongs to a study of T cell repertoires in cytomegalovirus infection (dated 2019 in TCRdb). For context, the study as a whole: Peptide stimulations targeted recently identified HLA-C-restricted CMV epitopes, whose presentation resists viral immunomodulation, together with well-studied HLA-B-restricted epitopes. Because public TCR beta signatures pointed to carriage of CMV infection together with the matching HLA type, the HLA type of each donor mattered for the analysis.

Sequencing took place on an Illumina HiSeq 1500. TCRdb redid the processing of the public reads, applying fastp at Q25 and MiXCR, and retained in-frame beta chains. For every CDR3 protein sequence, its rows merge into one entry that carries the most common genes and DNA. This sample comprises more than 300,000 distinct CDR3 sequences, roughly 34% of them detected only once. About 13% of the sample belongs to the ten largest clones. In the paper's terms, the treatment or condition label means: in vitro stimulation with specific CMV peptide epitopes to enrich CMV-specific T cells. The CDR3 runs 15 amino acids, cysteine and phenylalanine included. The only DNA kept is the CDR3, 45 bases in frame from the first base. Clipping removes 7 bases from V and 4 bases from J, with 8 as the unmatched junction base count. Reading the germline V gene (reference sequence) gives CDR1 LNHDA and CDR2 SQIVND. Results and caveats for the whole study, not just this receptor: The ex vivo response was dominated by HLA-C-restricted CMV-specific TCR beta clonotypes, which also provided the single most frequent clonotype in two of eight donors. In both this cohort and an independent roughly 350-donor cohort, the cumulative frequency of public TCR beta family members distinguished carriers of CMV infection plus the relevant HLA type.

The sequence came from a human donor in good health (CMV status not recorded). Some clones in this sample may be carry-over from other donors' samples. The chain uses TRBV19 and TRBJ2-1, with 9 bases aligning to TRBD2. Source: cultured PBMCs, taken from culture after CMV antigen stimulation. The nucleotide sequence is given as TGTGCCAGTAACGCGGGAGGGCAGGGGTACAATGAGCAGTTCTTC. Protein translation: CASNAGGQGYNEQFF. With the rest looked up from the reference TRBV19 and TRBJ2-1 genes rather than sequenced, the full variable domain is DGGITQSPKYLFRKEGQNVTLSCEQNLNHDAMYWYRQDPGQGLRLIYYSQIVNDFQKGDIAEGYSVSREKKESFPLTVTSAQKNPTAFYLCASNAGGQGYNEQFFGPGTRLTVL.